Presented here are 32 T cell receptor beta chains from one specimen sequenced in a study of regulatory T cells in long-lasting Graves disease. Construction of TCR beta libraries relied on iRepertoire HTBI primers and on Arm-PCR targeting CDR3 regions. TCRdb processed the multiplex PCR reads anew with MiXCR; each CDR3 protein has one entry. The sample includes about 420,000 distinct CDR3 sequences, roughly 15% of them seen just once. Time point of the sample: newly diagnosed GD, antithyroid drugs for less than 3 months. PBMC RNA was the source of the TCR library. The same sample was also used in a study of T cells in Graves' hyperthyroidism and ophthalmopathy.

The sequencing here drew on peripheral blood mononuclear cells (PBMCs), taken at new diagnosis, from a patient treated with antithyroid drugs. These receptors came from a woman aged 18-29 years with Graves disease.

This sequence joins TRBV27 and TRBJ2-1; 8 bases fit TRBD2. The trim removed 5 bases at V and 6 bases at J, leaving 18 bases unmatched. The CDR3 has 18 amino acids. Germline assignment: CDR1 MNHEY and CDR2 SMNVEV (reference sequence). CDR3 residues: CASSPAGFTSGYLNEQFF. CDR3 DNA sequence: TGTGCCAGCAGTCCCGCGGGTTTTACTAGCGGATACCTCAATGAGCAGTTCTTC.

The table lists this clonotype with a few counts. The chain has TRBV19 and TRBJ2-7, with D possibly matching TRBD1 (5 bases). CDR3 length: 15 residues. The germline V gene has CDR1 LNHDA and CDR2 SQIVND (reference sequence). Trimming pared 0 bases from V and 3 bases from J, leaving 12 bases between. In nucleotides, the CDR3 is TGTGCCAGTAGTATAGATCTAAGCCAGGGCTACGAGCAGTACTTC. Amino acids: CASSIDLSQGYEQYF.

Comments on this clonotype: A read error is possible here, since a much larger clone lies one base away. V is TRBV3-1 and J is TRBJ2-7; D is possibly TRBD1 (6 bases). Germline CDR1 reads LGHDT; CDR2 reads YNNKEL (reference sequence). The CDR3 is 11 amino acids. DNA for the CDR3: TGTGCCAGCAGGCAAGGGGGACAGCAGTACTTC. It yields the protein CASRQGGQQYF.

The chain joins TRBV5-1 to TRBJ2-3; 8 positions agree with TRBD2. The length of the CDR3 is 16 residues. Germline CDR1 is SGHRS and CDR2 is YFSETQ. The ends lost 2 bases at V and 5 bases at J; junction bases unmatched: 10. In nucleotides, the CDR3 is TGCGCCAGCAGCTTTACCCCTAGCGGGTTAAAAGATACGCAGTATTTT. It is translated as CASSFTPSGLKDTQYF.

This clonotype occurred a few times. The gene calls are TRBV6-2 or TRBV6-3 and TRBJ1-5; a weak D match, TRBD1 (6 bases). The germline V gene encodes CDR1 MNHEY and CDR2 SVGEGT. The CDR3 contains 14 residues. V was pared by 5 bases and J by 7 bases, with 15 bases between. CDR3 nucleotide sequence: TGTGCCAGCAGTGAAGGGGGGGGAGGACAGCCCCAGCATTTT. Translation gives CASSEGGGGQPQHF.

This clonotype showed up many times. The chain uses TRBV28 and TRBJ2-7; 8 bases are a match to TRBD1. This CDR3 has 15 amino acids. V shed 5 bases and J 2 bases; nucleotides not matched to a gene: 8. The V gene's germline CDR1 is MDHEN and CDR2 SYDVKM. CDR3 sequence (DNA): TGTGCCAGCAGTCCCGGGGACAGGAAAACCTACGAGCAGTACTTC. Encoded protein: CASSPGDRKTYEQYF.

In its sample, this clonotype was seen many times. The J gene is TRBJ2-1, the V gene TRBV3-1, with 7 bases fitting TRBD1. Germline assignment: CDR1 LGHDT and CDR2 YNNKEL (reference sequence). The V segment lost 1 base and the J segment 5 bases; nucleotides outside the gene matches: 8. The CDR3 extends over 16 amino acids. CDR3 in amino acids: CASSQVHQGDHNEQFF. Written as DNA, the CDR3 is TGTGCCAGCAGCCAAGTTCACCAGGGGGACCACAATGAGCAGTTCTTC.

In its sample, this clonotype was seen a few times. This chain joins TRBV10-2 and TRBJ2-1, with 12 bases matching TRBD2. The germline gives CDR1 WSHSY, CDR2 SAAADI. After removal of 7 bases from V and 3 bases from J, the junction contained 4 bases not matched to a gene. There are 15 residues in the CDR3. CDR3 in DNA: TGCGCCAGCACTCCACTAGCGGGAGGCTACAATGAGCAGTTCTTC. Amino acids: CASTPLAGGYNEQFF.

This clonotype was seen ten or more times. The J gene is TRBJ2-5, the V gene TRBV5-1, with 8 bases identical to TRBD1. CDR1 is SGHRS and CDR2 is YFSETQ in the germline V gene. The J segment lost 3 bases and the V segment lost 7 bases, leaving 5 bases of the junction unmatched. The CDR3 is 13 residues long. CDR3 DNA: TGCGCCAGCGGGGCAGGGGGCGAAGAGACCCAGTACTTC. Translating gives CASGAGGEETQYF.

CDR3 sequence: CASKILAGDSYEQYF. CDR3 DNA sequence: TGTGCCAGCAAAATACTAGCGGGAGATTCCTACGAGCAGTACTTC. The V and J genes are TRBV27 and TRBJ2-7, with TRBD2 matching 11 bases. Germline loops: CDR1 MNHEY, CDR2 SMNVEV (reference sequence). Losses at the gene ends were 7 bases for V and 1 base for J; bases not matched to a gene: 6. The CDR3 has 15 amino acids.

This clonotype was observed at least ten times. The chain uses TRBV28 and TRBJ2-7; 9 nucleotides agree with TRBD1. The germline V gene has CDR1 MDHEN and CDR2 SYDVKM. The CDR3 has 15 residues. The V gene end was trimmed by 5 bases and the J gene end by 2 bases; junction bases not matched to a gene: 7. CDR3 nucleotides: TGTGCCAGCAGTACCTGGACAGGGGCGGCCTACGAGCAGTACTTC. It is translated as CASSTWTGAAYEQYF.

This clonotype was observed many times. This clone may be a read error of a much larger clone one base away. CDR3 bases: TGTGCCAGCAGTTTACCCCCGGAGCTAGCGGGCTTCTACGAGCAGTACTTC. Translation: CASSLPPELAGFYEQYF. This chain connects TRBV28 to TRBJ2-7, with 8 bases lining up with TRBD2. The germline V gene has CDR1 MDHEN and CDR2 SYDVKM. The CDR3 has 17 amino acids. V trimming: 2 bases; J trimming: 3 bases; junction bases outside the gene matches: 12.

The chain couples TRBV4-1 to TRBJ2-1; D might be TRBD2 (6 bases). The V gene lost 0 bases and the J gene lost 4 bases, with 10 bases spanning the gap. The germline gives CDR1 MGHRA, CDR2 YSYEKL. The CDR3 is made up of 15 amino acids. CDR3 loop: CASSQDGGTYNEQFF. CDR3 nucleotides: TGCGCCAGCAGCCAAGATGGGGGGACTTACAATGAGCAGTTCTTC.

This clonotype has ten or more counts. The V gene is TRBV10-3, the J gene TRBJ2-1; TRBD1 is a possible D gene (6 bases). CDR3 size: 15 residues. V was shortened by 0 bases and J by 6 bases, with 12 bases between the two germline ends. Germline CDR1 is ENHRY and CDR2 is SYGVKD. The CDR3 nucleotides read TGTGCCATCAGTGAGTCAGGGGGTGAGACCAATGAGCAGTTCTTC. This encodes CAISESGGETNEQFF.

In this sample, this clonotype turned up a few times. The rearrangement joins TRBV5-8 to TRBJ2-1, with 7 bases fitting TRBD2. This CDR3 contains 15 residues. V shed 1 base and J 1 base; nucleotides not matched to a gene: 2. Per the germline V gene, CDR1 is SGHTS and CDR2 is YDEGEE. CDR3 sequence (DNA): TGTGCCAGCAGCTTGATCGGGAGGTCCTACAATGAGCAGTTCTTC. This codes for CASSLIGRSYNEQFF.

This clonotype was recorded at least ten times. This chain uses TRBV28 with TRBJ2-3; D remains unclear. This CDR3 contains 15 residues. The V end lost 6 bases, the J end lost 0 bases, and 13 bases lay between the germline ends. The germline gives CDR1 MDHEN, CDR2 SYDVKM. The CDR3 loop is CASSLRPSSTDTQYF. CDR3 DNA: TGTGCCAGCAGCCTTCGGCCCTCTAGCACAGATACGCAGTATTTT.

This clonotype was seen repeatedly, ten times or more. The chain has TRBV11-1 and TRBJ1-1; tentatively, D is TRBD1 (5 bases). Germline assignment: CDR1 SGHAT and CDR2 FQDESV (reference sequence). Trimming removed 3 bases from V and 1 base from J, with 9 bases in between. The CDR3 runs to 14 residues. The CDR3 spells CASSLTEGNTEAFF. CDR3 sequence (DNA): TGTGCCAGCAGCTTGACAGAGGGGAACACTGAAGCTTTCTTT.

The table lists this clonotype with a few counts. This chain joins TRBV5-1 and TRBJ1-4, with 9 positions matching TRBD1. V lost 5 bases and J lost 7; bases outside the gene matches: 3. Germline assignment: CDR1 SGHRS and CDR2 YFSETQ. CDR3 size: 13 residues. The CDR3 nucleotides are TGCGCCAGCAGGGGACAGGGTGGTGAAAAACTGTTTTTT. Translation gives CASRGQGGEKLFF. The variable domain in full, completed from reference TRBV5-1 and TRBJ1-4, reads KAGVTQTPRYLIKTRGQQVTLSCSPISGHRSVSWYQQTPGQGLQFLFEYFSETQRNKGNFPGRFSGRQFSNSRSEMNVSTLELGDSALYLCASRGQGGEKLFFGSGTQLSVL.

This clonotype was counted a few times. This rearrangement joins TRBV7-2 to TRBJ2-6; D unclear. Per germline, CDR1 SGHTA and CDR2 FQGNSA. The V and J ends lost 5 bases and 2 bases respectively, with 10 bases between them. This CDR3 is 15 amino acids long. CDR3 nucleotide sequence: TGTGCCAGCAGCCACGAGTTCGCTGGGGCCAACGTCCTGACTTTC. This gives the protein CASSHEFAGANVLTF.

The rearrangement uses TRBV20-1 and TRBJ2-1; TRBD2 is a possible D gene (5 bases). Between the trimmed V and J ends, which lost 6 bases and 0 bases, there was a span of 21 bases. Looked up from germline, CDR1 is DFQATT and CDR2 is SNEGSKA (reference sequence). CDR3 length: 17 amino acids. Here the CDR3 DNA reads TGCAGTGCCCCAGAGGTGGAGCGGAAGAGCTCCTACAATGAGCAGTTCTTC. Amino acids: CSAPEVERKSSYNEQFF.

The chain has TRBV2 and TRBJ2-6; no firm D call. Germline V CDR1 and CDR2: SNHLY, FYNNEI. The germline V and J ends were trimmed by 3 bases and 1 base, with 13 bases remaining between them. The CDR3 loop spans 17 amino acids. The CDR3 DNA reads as TGTGCCAGCAGTGAGGGCTACGAAAAGTCTGGGGCCAACGTCCTGACTTTC. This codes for CASSEGYEKSGANVLTF.

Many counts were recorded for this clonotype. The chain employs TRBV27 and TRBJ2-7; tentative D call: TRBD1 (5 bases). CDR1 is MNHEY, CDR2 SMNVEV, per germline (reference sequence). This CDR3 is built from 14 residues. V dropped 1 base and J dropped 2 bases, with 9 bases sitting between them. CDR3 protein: CASSLYQGTYEQYF. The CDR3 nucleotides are TGTGCCAGCAGTTTATATCAGGGAACCTACGAGCAGTACTTC.

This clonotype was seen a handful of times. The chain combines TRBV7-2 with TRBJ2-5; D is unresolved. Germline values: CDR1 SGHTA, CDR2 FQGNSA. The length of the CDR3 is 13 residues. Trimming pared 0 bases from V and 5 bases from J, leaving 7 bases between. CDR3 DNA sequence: TGTGCCAGCAGCTTAGCGCTCGGTGAGACCCAGTACTTC. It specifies CASSLALGETQYF.

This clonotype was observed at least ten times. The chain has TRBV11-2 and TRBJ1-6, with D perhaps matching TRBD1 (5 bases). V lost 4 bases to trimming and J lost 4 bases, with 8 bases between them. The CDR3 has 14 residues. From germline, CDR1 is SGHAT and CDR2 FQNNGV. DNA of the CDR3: TGTGCCAGCAGCTGGGACTGGTATAATTCACCCCTCCACTTT. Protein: CASSWDWYNSPLHF.

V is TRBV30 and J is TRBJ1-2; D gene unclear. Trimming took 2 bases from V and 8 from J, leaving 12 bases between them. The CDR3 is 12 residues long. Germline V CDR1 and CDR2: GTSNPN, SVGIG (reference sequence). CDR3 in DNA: TGTGCCTGGAGTATAAATTTGAGGGGCTACACCTTC. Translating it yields CAWSINLRGYTF.

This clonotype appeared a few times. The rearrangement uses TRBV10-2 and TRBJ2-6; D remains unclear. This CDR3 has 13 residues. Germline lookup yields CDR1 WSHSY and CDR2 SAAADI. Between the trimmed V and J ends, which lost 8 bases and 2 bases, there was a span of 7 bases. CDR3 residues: CASHTPGANVLTF. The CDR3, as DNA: TGCGCCAGCCATACCCCTGGGGCCAACGTCCTGACTTTC.

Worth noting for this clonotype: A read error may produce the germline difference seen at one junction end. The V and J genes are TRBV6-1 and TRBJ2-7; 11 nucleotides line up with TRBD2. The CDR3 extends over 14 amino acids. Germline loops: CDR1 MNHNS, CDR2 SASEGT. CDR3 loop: CTSRPLAGVYEQYF. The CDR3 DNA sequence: TGTACCAGCAGACCACTAGCGGGGGTCTACGAGCAGTACTTC.

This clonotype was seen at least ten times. The CDR3 DNA reads as TGTGCCAGCAGTTTCGAAAAGGGTACGCCGCCGCAGTATTTT. Protein sequence: CASSFEKGTPPQYF. This chain joins TRBV6-2 or TRBV6-3 and TRBJ2-3, with no clear D. CDR3 size: 14 residues. Per the germline V gene, CDR1 is MNHEY and CDR2 is SVGEGT. Trimming removed 4 bases at V and 10 bases at J, with 18 bases between.

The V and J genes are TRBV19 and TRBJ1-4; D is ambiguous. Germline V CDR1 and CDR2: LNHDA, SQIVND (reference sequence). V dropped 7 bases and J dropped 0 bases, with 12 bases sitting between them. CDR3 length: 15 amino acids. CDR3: CASTQGRSTNEKLFF. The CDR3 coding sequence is TGTGCCAGTACTCAAGGACGCTCAACTAATGAAAAACTGTTTTTT.

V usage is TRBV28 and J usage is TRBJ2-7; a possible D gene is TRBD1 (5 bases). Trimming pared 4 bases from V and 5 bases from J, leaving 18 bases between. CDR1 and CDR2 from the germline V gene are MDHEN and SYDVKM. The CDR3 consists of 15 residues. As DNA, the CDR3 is TGTGCCAGCAGTTCCAGGACAAGGATACCCGACGAGCAGTACTTC. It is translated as CASSSRTRIPDEQYF. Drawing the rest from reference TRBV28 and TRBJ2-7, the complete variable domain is DVKVTQSSRYLVKRTGEKVFLECVQDMDHENMFWYRQDPGLGLRLIYFSYDVKMKEKGDIPEGYSVSREKKERFSLILESASTNQTSMYLCASSSRTRIPDEQYFGPGTRLTVT.

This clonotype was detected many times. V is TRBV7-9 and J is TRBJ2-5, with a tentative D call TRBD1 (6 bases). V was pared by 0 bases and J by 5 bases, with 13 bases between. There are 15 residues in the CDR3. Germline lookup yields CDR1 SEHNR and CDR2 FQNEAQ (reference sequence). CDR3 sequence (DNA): TGTGCCAGCAGCTTAGCAAACAACAGGGTGGAGACCCAGTACTTC. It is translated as CASSLANNRVETQYF. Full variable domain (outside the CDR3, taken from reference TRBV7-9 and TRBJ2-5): DTGVSQNPRHKITKRGQNVTFRCDPISEHNRLYWYRQTLGQGPEFLTYFQNEAQLEKSRLLSDRFSAERPKGSFSTLEIQRTEQGDSAMYLCASSLANNRVETQYFGPGTRLLVL.

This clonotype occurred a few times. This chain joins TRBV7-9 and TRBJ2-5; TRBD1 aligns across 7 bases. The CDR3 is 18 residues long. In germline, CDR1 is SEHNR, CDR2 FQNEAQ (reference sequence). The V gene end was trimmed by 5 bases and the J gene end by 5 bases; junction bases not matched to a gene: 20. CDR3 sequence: CASSPRQGLSQFWETQYF. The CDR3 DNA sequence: TGTGCCAGCAGCCCTAGACAGGGTCTTTCACAATTTTGGGAGACCCAGTACTTC.